These T cell receptor beta chains were read from a single sample in a study of T cells in localized non-small cell lung cancer. Measured with immunoSEQ multiplex PCR; TCRdb has only the in-frame clones, and not every one. The sample has about 26,000 clones, roughly 80% seen once; the top ten hold approximately 9.6%. This sample comprised peripheral blood, obtained before any cancer treatment. These receptors all stem from a man between 40 and 75 years old with stage III squamous cell lung carcinoma. Each CDR3 is given with its conserved first and last residue. D genes are given only for firm matches. Size tells how often a clone was seen (once, few, many) or the class of an expanded clone, and some rows leave it out.

D gene: NA; J gene: TRBJ2-5; V gene: TRBV7-2; clone size: few; CDR3 protein: CASSSQGFGVETQYF; CDR3 DNA: TGTGCCAGCAGCTCGCAGGGGTTTGGGGTGGAGACCCAGTACTTC
D gene: NA; J gene: TRBJ2-7; V gene: TRBV7-9; clone size: NA; CDR3 protein: CATKWGPDEQYF; CDR3 DNA: TGTGCCACTAAATGGGGCCCCGACGAGCAGTACTTC
D gene: NA; J gene: TRBJ1-4; V gene: TRBV4-1; clone size: NA; CDR3 protein: CASSHNQQGGNEKLFF; CDR3 DNA: TGCGCCAGCAGCCATAACCAACAGGGCGGGAATGAAAAACTGTTTTTT
D gene: TRBD1; J gene: TRBJ2-3; V gene: TRBV7-2; clone size: NA; CDR3 protein: CASSLHPRGPTNTQYF; CDR3 DNA: TGTGCCAGCAGCCTACACCCCAGGGGGCCCACGAATACGCAGTATTTT
D gene: NA; J gene: TRBJ2-1; V gene: TRBV9; clone size: NA; CDR3 protein: CASSVATSASQNEQFF; CDR3 DNA: TGTGCCAGCAGCGTAGCTACGAGTGCCTCTCAGAATGAGCAGTTCTTC
D gene: NA; J gene: TRBJ1-1; V gene: TRBV4-1; clone size: NA; CDR3 protein: CASSRDPAGTEAFF; CDR3 DNA: TGCGCCAGCAGCCGGGACCCGGCCGGGACTGAAGCTTTCTTT
D gene: NA; J gene: TRBJ2-7; V gene: TRBV7-6; clone size: NA; CDR3 protein: CASSLPSQAEQYF; CDR3 DNA: TGTGCCAGCAGCCTCCCTTCCCAAGCCGAGCAGTACTTC
D gene: TRBD1; J gene: TRBJ1-2; V gene: TRBV5-4; clone size: NA; CDR3 protein: CASGGTGEAYYGYTF; CDR3 DNA: TGTGCCAGCGGCGGGACAGGGGAGGCGTACTATGGCTACACCTTC
D gene: NA; J gene: TRBJ2-7; V gene: TRBV6-5; clone size: NA; CDR3 protein: CASSSSGYSEQYF; CDR3 DNA: TGTGCCAGCAGTTCATCCGGGTATTCGGAGCAGTACTTC
D gene: NA; J gene: TRBJ2-5; V gene: TRBV7-6; clone size: NA; CDR3 protein: CASGPALETQYF; CDR3 DNA: TGTGCCAGCGGGCCGGCACTAGAGACCCAGTACTTC
D gene: TRBD1; J gene: TRBJ2-3; V gene: TRBV5-1; clone size: NA; CDR3 protein: CASSSRDREADTQYF; CDR3 DNA: TGCGCCAGCAGCTCCCGGGACAGGGAAGCAGATACGCAGTATTTT
D gene: NA; J gene: TRBJ1-5; V gene: TRBV18; clone size: NA; CDR3 protein: CASSPFPREGGNQPQHF; CDR3 DNA: TGTGCCAGCTCACCATTCCCCAGGGAAGGAGGCAATCAGCCCCAGCATTTT
D gene: NA; J gene: TRBJ1-4; V gene: TRBV19; clone size: once; CDR3 protein: CASSGQGLQRNEKLFF; CDR3 DNA: TGTGCCAGTAGTGGGCAGGGGCTGCAGCGTAATGAAAAACTGTTTTTT
D gene: NA; J gene: TRBJ1-4; V gene: TRBV11-1; clone size: NA; CDR3 protein: CASTQGRAANEKLFF; CDR3 DNA: TGTGCCAGCACCCAAGGGAGAGCGGCTAATGAAAAACTGTTTTTT
D gene: NA; J gene: TRBJ1-5; V gene: TRBV15; clone size: NA; CDR3 protein: CATSRESRGQPQHF; CDR3 DNA: TGTGCCACCAGCAGAGAGTCAAGGGGTCAGCCCCAGCATTTT
D gene: NA; J gene: TRBJ2-5; V gene: TRBV5-6; clone size: NA; CDR3 protein: CASSLGWETQYF; CDR3 DNA: TGTGCCAGCAGCCTGGGGTGGGAGACCCAGTACTTC
D gene: TRBD1; J gene: TRBJ1-2; V gene: TRBV5-1; clone size: NA; CDR3 protein: CASSEGLNRGWRNGYTF; CDR3 DNA: TGCGCCAGCTCAGAGGGCCTCAACAGGGGGTGGAGAAATGGCTACACCTTC
D gene: TRBD2; J gene: TRBJ2-1; V gene: TRBV30; clone size: NA; CDR3 protein: CAWSAPLAGVRNEQFF; CDR3 DNA: TGTGCCTGGAGTGCCCCCCTAGCGGGGGTTCGCAATGAGCAGTTCTTC
D gene: NA; J gene: TRBJ2-3; V gene: TRBV18; clone size: NA; CDR3 protein: CASSAAGTDTQYF; CDR3 DNA: TGTGCCAGCTCCGCGGCGGGCACAGATACGCAGTATTTT
D gene: NA; J gene: TRBJ1-2; V gene: TRBV27; clone size: NA; CDR3 protein: CASSLSRGTPYGYTF; CDR3 DNA: TGTGCCAGCAGTTTATCTAGAGGGACACCCTATGGCTACACCTTC
D gene: NA; J gene: TRBJ2-3; V gene: TRBV27; clone size: NA; CDR3 protein: CASAAGPSTDTQYF; CDR3 DNA: TGTGCCAGCGCGGCGGGGCCTAGCACAGATACGCAGTATTTT